This T cell receptor beta chain was recorded in a study of blood T cells in healthy people across ages. Peripheral blood from each donor was collected in a volume of 9.5 to 10 milliliters. Whenever a sample was processed, at least 7 million PBMCs were isolated. Study results and caveats: TCR beta diversity tracked closely with naive T cell percentage. Per million T cells, TCR beta diversity dropped roughly linearly as age increased.

Remarks on this clonotype: The antigen is not known.

Alongside a J-beta primer mix, a sample-barcoded 5' primer served in a second PCR lasting roughly 7 to 12 cycles. TCRdb ran MiXCR on the 5' RACE reads and lists one entry per CDR3 protein. The top ten hold about 6.7% of the sample, which has roughly 1.4 million distinct CDR3 sequences, roughly 59% seen once. The germline V gene has CDR1 LGHNA and CDR2 YNFKEQ. V dropped 1 base and J dropped 0 bases, with 8 bases sitting between them. The CDR3 totals 15 residues. The chain combines TRBV4-2 with TRBJ2-3, with D uncertain. Sample: blood. The TCR originated in a young man in good health. The CDR3: CASSQGVLSTDTQYF. The CDR3 coding sequence is TGTGCCAGCAGCCAAGGGGTCCTTAGCACAGATACGCAGTATTTT.